A single sample gave rise to the 30 T cell receptor beta chains below, sequenced in a study of vaccination effects on CD4 cells after COVID-19. The antigens these receptors bind are not known. Profiled with immunoSEQ multiplex PCR; TCRdb holds only in-frame clones, not every one. The repertoire holds 55,000 to 80,000 clones, with 75% to 85% as singletons. CD4+ T cells specific for antigen were expanded with viral peptide pools by the ViraFEST assay before sequencing. Between days 9 and 10 of culture, CD4+ T cells were separated out. Nucleocapsid antibody tests were negative, and the vaccine recipients had no prior SARS-CoV-2 infection. The source material was CD4+ T cells from PBMCs cultured with SARS-CoV-2 spike peptides, sampled before COVID-19 vaccination. The receptors derive from a human donor who received a COVID-19 vaccine.

The table lists this clone with a count of one. The chain couples TRBV30 to TRBJ2-5; D is perhaps TRBD1 or TRBD2 (6 bases each). Germline V gene data show CDR1 as GTSNPN and CDR2 as SVGIG (reference sequence). Deletions cut 2 bases from V and 1 base from J, with 14 bases between. This CDR3 is built from 15 residues. The CDR3 spells CAWSLRGAPQETQYF. DNA of the CDR3: TGTGCCTGGAGTCTGAGGGGGGCGCCCCAAGAGACCCAGTACTTC.

The gene calls are TRBV5-5 and TRBJ1-4; weak D call: TRBD1 (6 bases). V lost 3 bases and J 6 bases, leaving 15 bases between the germline ends. The CDR3 consists of 15 residues. Germline V lookup: CDR1 SGHKS, CDR2 YYEKEE (reference sequence). The CDR3 DNA reads as TGTGCCAGCAGCTCAAATGGGGGCGGTGATGAAAAACTGTTTTTT. Translated: CASSSNGGGDEKLFF.

The sample holds one count of this clone. J is TRBJ1-2 and V is TRBV21-1; TRBD1, as called in the table, went unchecked against the DNA. TRBV21-1 is marked as a pseudogene. This CDR3 region has 16 residues. The CDR3 loop is CASSRGVWQGPKSYTF. The DNA of the CDR3 is TGTGCCAGCAGCAGAGGGGTGTGGCAGGGGCCCAAAAGCTACACCTTC.

The chain uses TRBV6-6 and TRBJ2-7; TRBD2 matches at 9 bases. Germline V gives CDR1 MNHNY, CDR2 SVGAGI (reference sequence). This CDR3 has 14 residues. The trim removed 6 bases at V and 3 bases at J, leaving 6 bases unmatched. The CDR3 nucleotides read TGTGCCAGCAGCCCTGGGACTAGCATCTACGAGCAGTACGTC. It specifies CASSPGTSIYEQYV.

V gene TRBV5-1 combines with J gene TRBJ2-5; 8 positions match TRBD1. J lost 3 bases, V lost 0 bases, and 4 bases had no gene match. The CDR3 covers 15 residues. Germline CDR1 SGHRS, CDR2 YFSETQ. CDR3 region: CASSLAGQGEETQYF. The CDR3 coding sequence is TGCGCCAGCAGCTTGGCCGGACAGGGTGAAGAGACCCAGTACTTC.

The chain combines TRBV6-5 with TRBJ1-4, with D tentatively TRBD1 (5 bases). The CDR3 has 15 residues. V was cut by 6 bases and J by 5 bases, with 16 bases left in between. Germline lookup yields CDR1 MNHEY and CDR2 SVGAGI. The CDR3 spells CASRPTGTANEKLFF. As DNA, the CDR3 is TGTGCCAGCAGGCCGACCGGGACGGCGAATGAAAAACTGTTTTTT.

The chain joins TRBV4-3 to TRBJ1-2; unclear D gene. The CDR3 covers 14 residues. Per the germline V gene, CDR1 is LGHNA and CDR2 is YSLEER. V lost 4 bases and J lost 0, with 9 bases in between. CDR3 region: CASSREWTNYGYTF. The DNA of the CDR3 is TGCGCCAGCAGCCGAGAATGGACTAACTATGGCTACACCTTC.

J is TRBJ1-4 and V is TRBV5-8; D gene uncertain. The CDR3 runs 14 residues. V was trimmed by 4 bases and J by 8 bases, leaving 15 bases between them. The germline CDR1 and CDR2 sequences are SGHTS and YDEGEE. CDR3 protein: CASSRDYSSEKLFF. The CDR3 region has the DNA TGTGCCAGCAGCCGTGATTACTCCTCGGAAAAACTGTTTTTT.

The V and J genes are TRBV6-6 and TRBJ1-3; no reliable D call. CDR1 MNHNY and CDR2 SVGAGI come from the germline V gene (reference sequence). Trimming took 0 bases from V and 3 from J, leaving 6 bases between them. The CDR3 is made up of 14 amino acids. The CDR3 loop reads CASSYSSGGNTIYF. As DNA, the CDR3 is TGTGCCAGCAGTTACTCCAGTGGTGGAAACACCATATATTTT.

CDR3 protein: CASSLDPGGRGNEQFF. CDR3 sequence (DNA): TGTGCCAGCAGCTTGGACCCAGGGGGAAGAGGCAATGAGCAGTTCTTC. The chain joins TRBV5-4 to TRBJ2-1, with 7 nucleotides matching TRBD1. The V segment lost 0 bases and the J segment 6 bases; nucleotides outside the gene matches: 9. Germline CDR1 and CDR2: SGHNT and YYREEE (reference sequence). This CDR3 comprises 16 residues.

The chain joins TRBV12-3 or TRBV12-4 to TRBJ1-6; D gene uncertain. This CDR3 comprises 13 residues. V was cut by 5 bases and J by 10 bases, with 12 bases left in between. This CDR3 reads CASSQSETSPLHF. CDR3 in DNA: TGTGCCAGCAGTCAATCAGAAACCTCACCCCTCCACTTT.

The gene calls are TRBV6-5 and TRBJ1-3; 7 nucleotides agree with TRBD1. The V gene's germline CDR1 is MNHEY and CDR2 SVGAGI. Trimming at V came to 4 bases and at J to 2 bases, leaving 5 bases not matched to a gene. There are 15 residues in the CDR3. The CDR3 region is CASSSPQGAGNTIYF. The CDR3 coding sequence is TGTGCCAGCAGTTCCCCCCAGGGGGCTGGAAACACCATATATTTT.

This clone was counted a few times. The J gene is TRBJ1-2, the V gene TRBV29-1, with D hard to call. The V end lost 0 bases, the J end lost 5 bases, and 1 base lay between the germline ends. The length of the CDR3 is 10 residues. Germline V gives CDR1 SQVTM, CDR2 ANQGSEA. CDR3 sequence reads: CSVEDYGYTF. The CDR3 DNA is TGCAGCGTTGAAGATTATGGCTACACCTTC.

The genes are TRBV6-5 and TRBJ2-3; D may be TRBD1 (5 bases). Trimming removed 0 bases at V and 3 bases at J, with 10 bases between. Germline lookup yields CDR1 MNHEY and CDR2 SVGAGI. The CDR3 sequence is 15 residues long. Here the CDR3 reads CASSYSWAGTDTQYF. The CDR3 region has the DNA TGTGCCAGCAGTTACTCGTGGGCAGGGACAGATACGCAGTATTTT.

This clone was detected only once. The rearrangement uses TRBV18 and TRBJ1-2, with 7 bases identical to TRBD1. Trimming removed 3 bases from V and 0 bases from J; junction bases left unmatched: 1. The germline V gene has CDR1 KGHSH and CDR2 LQKENI. CDR3 size: 14 residues. Written as DNA, the CDR3 is TGTGCCAGCTCACCGGGACAGTCTAACTATGGCTACACCTTC. Its translation is CASSPGQSNYGYTF.

V gene TRBV5-1 combines with J gene TRBJ1-1; D is unresolved. The CDR3 loop spans 16 amino acids. V was cut by 0 bases and J by 6 bases, with 18 bases left in between. Germline V gene lookup returns CDR1 SGHRS and CDR2 YFSETQ. For the CDR3, the DNA is TGCGCCAGCAGCTTGGTCGGAGCTGGGTATCACGCTGAAGCTTTCTTT. Translating it yields CASSLVGAGYHAEAFF. The variable domain in full, with the rest retrieved from reference TRBV5-1 and TRBJ1-1, is KAGVTQTPRYLIKTRGQQVTLSCSPISGHRSVSWYQQTPGQGLQFLFEYFSETQRNKGNFPGRFSGRQFSNSRSEMNVSTLELGDSALYLCASSLVGAGYHAEAFFGQGTRLTVV.

The chain carries TRBV6-5 and TRBJ2-5; D unclear. V shed 6 bases and J shed 0 bases, with 8 bases lying between them. Per germline, CDR1 MNHEY and CDR2 SVGAGI. The CDR3 extends over 13 amino acids. The CDR3, as DNA: TGTGCCAGCAGAGGACGGAACCAAGAGACCCAGTACTTC. This codes for CASRGRNQETQYF.

This sequence joins TRBV24-1 and TRBJ2-2, with D hard to call. The CDR3 extends over 13 amino acids. V was trimmed by 9 bases and J by 6 bases, leaving 13 bases between them. CDR1 is KGHDR, CDR2 SFDVKD, per germline. The CDR3 nucleotides read TGTGCCACCGGGCCTTATAACCCCGGGGAGCTGTTTTTT. Encoded protein: CATGPYNPGELFF.

The rearrangement uses TRBV2 and TRBJ2-1; TRBD1 matches at 12 bases. V dropped 11 bases and J dropped 8; count of bases not matched to a gene: 1. The CDR3 contains 11 residues. Germline V CDR1 and CDR2: SNHLY, FYNNEI. The CDR3 here is CAGTGGYEQFF. CDR3 in DNA: TGTGCCGGGACAGGGGGCTATGAGCAGTTCTTC.

V is TRBV4-3 and J is TRBJ2-6, with D possibly called TRBD1 or TRBD2 (5 bases each). V was clipped by 0 bases and J by 0 bases, with 18 bases between them. The CDR3 extends over 20 amino acids. Per the germline V gene, CDR1 is LGHNA and CDR2 is YSLEER. The CDR3 DNA reads as TGCGCCAGCAGCCAAGATTTTGGGGGTCTAACCCGCTCTGGGGCCAACGTCCTGACTTTC. It is translated as CASSQDFGGLTRSGANVLTF.

V is TRBV19 and J is TRBJ2-2; 8 nucleotides align to TRBD1. Germline assignment: CDR1 LNHDA and CDR2 SQIVND (reference sequence). There are 15 residues in the CDR3. After removal of 4 bases from V and 2 bases from J, the junction contained 3 bases not matched to a gene. This CDR3 reads CASSNGQGNTGELFF. In DNA form, the CDR3 reads TGTGCCAGTAGTAATGGACAGGGTAACACCGGGGAGCTGTTTTTT.

The chain carries TRBV6-4 and TRBJ1-2, with 7 bases identical to TRBD1. Germline assignment: CDR1 MRHNA and CDR2 SNTAGT. The J segment lost 5 bases and the V segment lost 5 bases, leaving 5 bases of the junction unmatched. CDR3 length: 13 amino acids. The CDR3 reads CASSPQGSYGYTF. The DNA for the CDR3 is TGTGCCAGCAGTCCACAGGGGAGTTATGGCTACACCTTC.

V gene TRBV28 combines with J gene TRBJ2-2; TRBD1 matches 9 bases. The CDR3 extends over 17 amino acids. Germline V gene sequence: CDR1 MDHEN, CDR2 SYDVKM. The ends lost 6 bases at V and 0 bases at J; junction bases unmatched: 8. The CDR3 DNA sequence: TGTGCCAGCAGGACCACAGGGGGCGGACCGAACACCGGGGAGCTGTTTTTT. This sequence encodes CASRTTGGGPNTGELFF. Full variable domain (missing parts from reference TRBV28 and TRBJ2-2): DVKVTQSSRYLVKRTGEKVFLECVQDMDHENMFWYRQDPGLGLRLIYFSYDVKMKEKGDIPEGYSVSREKKERFSLILESASTNQTSMYLCASRTTGGGPNTGELFFGEGSRLTVL.

The chain couples TRBV19 to TRBJ1-4; D gene unclear. The CDR3 has 14 amino acids. CDR1 LNHDA and CDR2 SQIVND come from the germline V gene (reference sequence). The V and J ends lost 3 bases and 2 bases respectively, with 7 bases between them. CDR3 in amino acids: CASSIGHTNEKLFF. CDR3 DNA sequence: TGTGCCAGTAGTATCGGGCACACTAATGAAAAACTGTTTTTT. The whole variable domain, filled in from reference TRBV19 and TRBJ1-4, reads DGGITQSPKYLFRKEGQNVTLSCEQNLNHDAMYWYRQDPGQGLRLIYYSQIVNDFQKGDIAEGYSVSREKKESFPLTVTSAQKNPTAFYLCASSIGHTNEKLFFGSGTQLSVL.

This chain links TRBV5-1 with TRBJ2-1, with TRBD1 identical over 7 bases. Germline assignment: CDR1 SGHRS and CDR2 YFSETQ. There are 15 residues in the CDR3. J gave up 7 bases and V 4 bases, and 11 bases lay outside the gene matches. The CDR3 DNA reads as TGCGCCAGCAGCATAACCGGGACAGTTCTTAATGAGCAGTTCTTC. Translation gives CASSITGTVLNEQFF.

The CDR3 bases are TGTGCCTGGAGAGAAACTTCCGGGACAGGGGGGTCACCCCTCCACTTT. Translating gives CAWRETSGTGGSPLHF. This sequence joins TRBV30 and TRBJ1-6; 11 nucleotides align to TRBD1. Germline V gene lookup returns CDR1 GTSNPN and CDR2 SVGIG (reference sequence). V trimming: 3 bases; J trimming: 10 bases; junction bases outside the gene matches: 11. The length of the CDR3 is 16 residues.

This clone appeared a single time. This rearrangement joins TRBV11-2 to TRBJ2-2; tentatively, D is TRBD1 (6 bases). Trimming took off 5 bases at V and 2 bases at J, with 9 bases between the two ends. The CDR3 covers 14 residues. Germline V CDR1 and CDR2: SGHAT, FQNNGV. CDR3 in DNA: TGTGCCAGCAGCCCACAGGGCAACACCGGGGAGCTGTTTTTT. It encodes CASSPQGNTGELFF.

The V and J genes are TRBV5-1 and TRBJ1-5; no clear D gene. The CDR3 length is 13 residues. Germline lookup yields CDR1 SGHRS and CDR2 YFSETQ. Trimming removed 1 base from V and 5 bases from J, with 7 bases in between. The CDR3 protein is CASSLWVDQPQHF. The CDR3, as DNA: TGCGCCAGCAGCTTGTGGGTTGATCAGCCCCAGCATTTT.

The V gene is TRBV30, the J gene TRBJ1-1; D is undetermined. V lost 5 bases and J 6 bases, leaving 10 bases between the germline ends. The CDR3 sequence is 11 residues long. Germline CDR1 and CDR2: GTSNPN and SVGIG (reference sequence). CDR3 DNA sequence: TGTGCCTGGGGCCGACCGCCTGAAGCTTTCTTT. Translation gives CAWGRPPEAFF.

The chain links TRBV25-1 to TRBJ2-3, with TRBD1 matching over 8 bases. This CDR3 has 16 amino acids. Germline V gene data show CDR1 as MGHDK and CDR2 as SYGVNS. The V and J ends lost 8 bases and 1 base, in that order; junction bases with no gene match: 11. This CDR3 reads CASEVDGGQGTDTQYF. CDR3 in DNA: TGTGCCAGCGAAGTGGATGGGGGACAGGGCACAGATACGCAGTATTTT.